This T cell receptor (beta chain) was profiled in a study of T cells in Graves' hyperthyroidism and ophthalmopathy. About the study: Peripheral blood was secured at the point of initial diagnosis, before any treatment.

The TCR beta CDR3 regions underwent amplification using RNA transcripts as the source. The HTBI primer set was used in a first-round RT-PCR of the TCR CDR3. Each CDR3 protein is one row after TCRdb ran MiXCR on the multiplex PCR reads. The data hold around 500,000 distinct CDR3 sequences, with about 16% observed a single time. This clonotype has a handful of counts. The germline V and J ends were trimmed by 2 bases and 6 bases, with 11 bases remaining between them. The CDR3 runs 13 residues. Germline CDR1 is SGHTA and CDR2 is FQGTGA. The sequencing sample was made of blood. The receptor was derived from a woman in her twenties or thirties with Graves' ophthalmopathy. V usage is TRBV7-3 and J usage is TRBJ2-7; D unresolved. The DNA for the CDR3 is TGTGCCAGCAGCTTACGCGCAATGGGCGAGCAGTACTTC. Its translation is CASSLRAMGEQYF.